The rows below give T cell receptor beta chains drawn from one sample of a study of metastatic and nonmetastatic thyroid tumors. Using MiXCR, TCRdb re-called clones from the PCR reads. The sample lists approximately 58,000 clones, approximately 20% occurring once. Material for sequencing was blood. Receptors originate from a female donor with papillary thyroid cancer or a benign thyroid nodule (not recorded which). Some clones in this sample may be carry-over from other donors' samples. Both conserved end residues are part of each CDR3. The D gene is left open where the match is weak. A clone size is listed for some rows: how often the clone was seen (once, few, many), or a class if it is expanded.

d_call j_call v_call clone_size cdr3_aa cdr3_nt
. TRBJ2-2 TRBV7-3 many CASSLLGGPDTGELFF TGTGCCAGCAGCTTACTCGGGGGGCCAGACACCGGGGAGCTGTTTTTT
TRBD2 TRBJ2-3 TRBV7-8 . CASSSSTSGQWPDTQYF TGTGCCAGCAGCTCCTCGACTAGCGGTCAATGGCCAGATACGCAGTATTTT
. TRBJ2-7 TRBV3-1 once CAISQGAVLREQYF TGTGCCATCAGCCAAGGGGCAGTTCTGAGGGAGCAGTACTTC
TRBD2 TRBJ2-7 TRBV10-1 many CASSQTSGRPYEQYF TGCGCCAGCAGCCAGACTAGCGGGAGGCCCTACGAGCAGTACTTC
. TRBJ1-1 TRBV7-9 many CASSPETGGNTEAFF TGTGCCAGCAGCCCAGAAACTGGGGGGAACACTGAAGCTTTCTTT
. TRBJ2-1 TRBV20-1 medium-sized CSAPKETSSYNEQFF TGCAGTGCTCCAAAGGAGACTAGCTCCTACAATGAGCAGTTCTTC
TRBD2 TRBJ2-3 TRBV20-1 . CSARETTGLAGKDTQYF TGCAGTGCTAGAGAAACAACGGGACTAGCGGGCAAAGATACGCAGTATTTT
TRBD1 TRBJ2-7 TRBV4-1 many CASSQERGTGAYYEQYF TGCGCCAGCAGCCAAGAAAGGGGGACAGGGGCGTACTACGAGCAGTACTTC
. TRBJ2-3 TRBV5-1 many CASSLGVLSGSSTDTQYF TGCGCCAGCAGCTTGGGGGTCCTCAGCGGATCAAGCACAGATACGCAGTATTTT
. TRBJ2-7 TRBV20-1 . CSASPGTAPREQYF TGCAGTGCTTCTCCCGGGACGGCTCCCAGGGAGCAGTACTTC
TRBD1 TRBJ2-7 TRBV5-1 . CASRLGTGGYEHYF TGCGCCAGCAGATTGGGTACAGGGGGCTACGAGCATTACTTC
. TRBJ1-1 TRBV7-9 many CASSVALDGEAFF TGTGCCAGCAGCGTTGCTTTGGACGGTGAAGCTTTCTTT
. TRBJ2-7 TRBV6-1 . CASREVESSYEQYF TGTGCCAGCAGGGAGGTGGAAAGCTCCTACGAGCAGTACTTC
TRBD1 TRBJ1-5 TRBV27 many CASSSDRAVGQPQHF TGTGCCAGCAGTTCGGACAGGGCGGTGGGTCAGCCCCAGCATTTT
TRBD1 TRBJ2-3 TRBV3-1 many CASSSQQGISRDTQYF TGTGCCAGCAGCTCGCAACAGGGGATTAGCCGAGATACGCAGTATTTT
TRBD1 TRBJ1-1 TRBV3-1 few CASSQAPQGGATAFF TGTGCCAGCAGCCAAGCCCCCCAGGGGGGGGCCACGGCTTTCTTT
. TRBJ2-7 TRBV28 many CASTLTGTYEQYF TGTGCCAGCACCCTCACGGGTACCTACGAGCAGTACTTC
. TRBJ2-1 TRBV7-2 many CASSLTTRLRYNEQFF TGTGCCAGCAGCTTGACGACACGTCTTCGATACAATGAGCAGTTCTTC
. TRBJ1-1 TRBV15 many CATSRPGDTEAFF TGTGCCACCAGCAGACCGGGGGACACTGAAGCTTTCTTT
. TRBJ1-4 TRBV15 many CATSGKATNEKLFF TGTGCCACCAGCGGCAAAGCAACTAATGAAAAACTGTTTTTT
TRBD1 TRBJ1-6 TRBV7-6 once CASSLDGGTGDSPLHF TGTGCCAGCAGCTTAGACGGTGGGACAGGGGATTCACCCCTCCACTTT
. TRBJ2-1 TRBV4-1 many CASSPKSLDNDEQFF TGCGCCAGCAGCCCCAAGTCTTTAGATAATGATGAGCAGTTCTTC
TRBD1 TRBJ1-1 TRBV10-2 . CASGPGQGLWGSEAFF TGCGCCAGCGGACCGGGACAGGGGCTTTGGGGGTCCGAAGCTTTCTTT
. TRBJ2-3 TRBV19 many CASSPRGAITDTQYF TGTGCCAGTAGTCCCAGGGGGGCGATCACAGATACGCAGTATTTT
. TRBJ2-1 TRBV4-1 many CASSQGPYREQFF TGCGCCAGCAGCCAAGGACCCTACCGTGAGCAGTTCTTC
. TRBJ1-6 TRBV9 . CASSVAGSSYNPLLHF TGTGCCAGCAGCGTAGCAGGGAGCTCCTATAATCCACTCCTCCACTTT
. TRBJ2-7 TRBV7-3 many CASSLGGRDYEQYF TGTGCCAGCAGCTTAGGGGGGAGAGACTACGAGCAGTACTTC
TRBD1 TRBJ2-3 TRBV5-1 . CASRPELTGGTDTQYF TGCGCCAGCAGACCGGAGCTGACAGGGGGGACAGATACGCAGTATTTT
TRBD2 TRBJ2-3 TRBV20-1 . CSVLLSGRDTDTQYF TGCAGTGTTCTTCTCAGCGGGAGGGACACAGATACGCAGTATTTT
. TRBJ2-7 TRBV7-9 . CAISLLGSVAYEQYF TGTGCCATCAGCTTATTGGGGTCCGTTGCCTACGAGCAGTACTTC
. TRBJ2-3 TRBV14 many CASSQGITSTDTQYF TGTGCCAGCAGCCAAGGTATCACGAGCACAGATACGCAGTATTTT
. TRBJ2-1 TRBV28 many CASSLESRFHEQFF TGTGCCAGCAGTTTAGAGTCCAGGTTCCATGAGCAGTTCTTC
TRBD1 TRBJ2-3 TRBV5-1 . CASSKGDRRTGTQYF TGCGCCAGCAGCAAGGGGGACAGACGCACAGGTACGCAGTATTTT
. TRBJ1-2 TRBV30 . CAWRSGGGYGYTF TGTGCCTGGAGATCCGGTGGTGGCTATGGCTACACCTTC
. TRBJ1-2 TRBV20-1 . CSAARGAEANYGYTF TGCAGTGCTGCGAGGGGGGCCGAGGCTAACTATGGCTACACCTTC
TRBD2 TRBJ2-3 TRBV2 many CASRGVASGRRTQYF TGTGCCAGCAGGGGCGTGGCTAGCGGACGCCGTACGCAGTATTTT
. TRBJ2-1 TRBV4-1 many CASSQDLSIREHYNEQFF TGCGCCAGCAGCCAAGATCTCAGCATCCGCGAACACTACAATGAGCAGTTCTTC
. TRBJ1-3 TRBV6-1 medium-sized CASSERTTSGNTIYF TGTGCCAGCAGTGAGCGGACCACCTCTGGAAACACCATATATTTT
. TRBJ1-2 TRBV3-1 many CASSQGAGAHGYGYTF TGTGCCAGCAGCCAGGGGGCGGGGGCCCATGGCTATGGCTACACCTTC
. TRBJ2-7 TRBV15 few CATIRDRTGEQYF TGTGCCACCATTAGAGATAGGACGGGTGAGCAGTACTTC
. TRBJ1-4 TRBV5-6 few CASSLWGVHEKLFF TGTGCCAGCAGCTTATGGGGAGTACATGAAAAACTGTTTTTT
. TRBJ2-1 TRBV5-4 many CASSLVQASYNEQFF TGTGCCAGCAGCTTGGTGCAGGCCTCCTACAATGAGCAGTTCTTC
. TRBJ2-7 TRBV7-6 . CASSLARHSSYEQNF TGTGCCAGCAGCTTAGCCAGGCACAGCAGCTACGAGCAGAACTTC
. TRBJ1-1 TRBV6-6 many CASSPYITSYNDRRNTEAFF TGTGCCAGCAGTCCATATATCACATCCTATAATGACAGGCGGAACACTGAAGCTTTCTTT
. TRBJ2-2 TRBV18 many CASSPQVEATGELFF TGTGCCAGCTCACCACAGGTGGAGGCCACCGGGGAGCTGTTTTTT